This TCR beta chain was sequenced for a study of shared clonotypes between healthy human individuals. Concerning this clone: Its specificity is unknown.

Study conclusions and caveats: Investigators expected sequencing depth to affect clonotype sharing among donors.

Per the original data handling: ImmunoSEQ sequences covered only the junction and lacked quality scores; filtering therefore differed. Only in-frame clones appear in the TCRdb table, and some are missing; sequencing was by immunoSEQ multiplex PCR. D and trimming come from the DNA, and the V and J calls and clone size come from that table. In the table there are 600,000 to 700,000 clones, less than 80% of which are singletons. Germline CDR1 SQVTM, CDR2 ANQGSEA. Trimming took 3 bases from V and 1 from J, leaving 8 bases between them. The CDR3 extends over 13 amino acids. This chain uses TRBV29-1 with TRBJ2-3, with D uncertain. Sequencing was done on a sample of memory CD4+ T cells sorted from blood. Indicated subset: CD45RA-negative fraction. This receptor was identified in a woman aged 25 to 39 in good health. The CDR3 DNA is TGCAGCGTTGACAAGATAGGCACAGATACGCAGTATTTT. Translation gives CSVDKIGTDTQYF.